These 13 T cell receptor beta chains share one sample of origin, sequenced in a study of blood T cell repertoires in COVID-19. Method: immunoSEQ multiplex PCR; TCRdb's copy keeps in-frame clones and lacks some. The data hold 100,000 to 150,000 clones, with 92% observed a single time. The sequencing input was peripheral blood. All receptors derive from a man aged 50-60 years with COVID-19, enrolled during active disease.

The chain employs TRBV7-8 and TRBJ2-3, with a possible D match to TRBD2 (5 bases). The V end was cut by 3 bases, the J end by 4 bases, with 11 bases between. Germline V CDR1 and CDR2: SGHVS, FQNEAQ. The CDR3 is made up of 14 amino acids. The CDR3 region is CASSLPGSPDTQYF. The CDR3 DNA follows: TGTGCCAGCAGCTTGCCGGGATCCCCAGATACGCAGTATTTT.

The chain is built from TRBV7-9 and TRBJ1-2; maybe TRBD1 (6 bases). Trimming removed 5 bases at V and 0 bases at J, with 19 bases between. CDR3 length: 17 residues. In germline, CDR1 is SEHNR, CDR2 FQNEAQ (reference sequence). CDR3 loop: CASSTVGQGQANYGYTF. The CDR3 region has the DNA TGTGCCAGCAGCACGGTTGGGCAGGGGCAGGCTAACTATGGCTACACCTTC.

The chain is built from TRBV9 and TRBJ1-3; D unresolved. This CDR3 contains 15 residues. V was cut by 4 bases and J by 3 bases, with 14 bases left in between. The germline V gene has CDR1 SGDLS and CDR2 YYNGEE. In DNA, the CDR3 is TGTGCCAGCAGCACCGGATTAGCCCGTGGAAACACCATATATTTT. Protein product: CASSTGLARGNTIYF.

The chain uses TRBV27 and TRBJ2-5; D is unclear. Between the trimmed V and J ends, which lost 2 bases and 3 bases, there was a span of 7 bases. The germline CDR1 and CDR2 sequences are MNHEY and SMNVEV (reference sequence). The CDR3 has 13 amino acids. In DNA form, the CDR3 reads TGTGCCAGCAGTTTAAACAGAGAAGAGACCCAGTACTTC. This encodes CASSLNREETQYF.

The chain couples TRBV6-4 to TRBJ2-1, with 7 bases aligning to TRBD2. With 9 bases clipped from V and 6 bases from J, the junction kept 20 bases outside the gene matches. The CDR3 length is 17 residues. CDR1 MRHNA and CDR2 SNTAGT come from the germline V gene. This chain's CDR3 is CASPRVLWREMCNEQFF. CDR3 sequence (DNA): TGTGCCAGTCCCAGGGTTCTGTGGCGGGAGATGTGCAATGAGCAGTTCTTC.

The J gene is TRBJ2-3, the V gene TRBV11-2, with TRBD2 as a possible D gene (5 bases). Germline V gene lookup returns CDR1 SGHAT and CDR2 FQNNGV. The CDR3 sequence is 15 residues long. The V end was cut by 2 bases, the J end by 3 bases, with 12 bases between. CDR3 region: CASSLTGRATDTQYF. The CDR3 DNA follows: TGTGCCAGCAGCTTAACGGGAAGGGCGACAGATACGCAGTATTTT.

The V gene is TRBV28, the J gene TRBJ2-1; 7 nucleotides align to TRBD1. Looked up from germline, CDR1 is MDHEN and CDR2 is SYDVKM. There are 11 residues in the CDR3. The trim removed 5 bases at V and 12 bases at J, leaving 4 bases unmatched. The CDR3 DNA reads as TGTGCCAGCAGTAACAGGGGCGCGCAGTTCTTC. Protein sequence: CASSNRGAQFF. The variable domain in full, with the rest retrieved from reference TRBV28 and TRBJ2-1, is DVKVTQSSRYLVKRTGEKVFLECVQDMDHENMFWYRQDPGLGLRLIYFSYDVKMKEKGDIPEGYSVSREKKERFSLILESASTNQTSMYLCASSNRGAQFFGPGTRLTVL.

The chain links TRBV2 to TRBJ2-1; D not certain. The V gene's germline CDR1 is SNHLY and CDR2 FYNNEI. V lost 1 base to trimming and J lost 3 bases, with 10 bases between them. CDR3 length: 15 amino acids. CDR3 amino acids: CASSEGSGIYNEQFF. The CDR3 nucleotides read TGTGCCAGCAGTGAAGGGTCAGGAATCTACAATGAGCAGTTCTTC. The full variable domain, in which reference TRBV2 and TRBJ2-1 provide the parts outside the CDR3, is EPEVTQTPSHQVTQMGQEVILRCVPISNHLYFYWYRQILGQKVEFLVSFYNNEISEKSEIFDDQFSVERPDGSNFTLKIRSTKLEDSAMYFCASSEGSGIYNEQFFGPGTRLTVL.

This chain links TRBV14 with TRBJ2-1; 8 bases fit TRBD2. This CDR3 has 16 residues. Germline CDR1 and CDR2: SGHDN and FVKESK. After removal of 4 bases from V and 7 bases from J, the junction contained 12 bases not matched to a gene. As DNA, the CDR3 is TGTGCCAGCAGCCGTGTCGGAGGACTAGCATCGAATGAGCAGTTCTTC. Its protein is CASSRVGGLASNEQFF.

With respect to this clone: The sample carries other DNA sequences with the same CDR3. The V gene is TRBV5-6, the J gene TRBJ2-7; D is unclear. The CDR3 length is 13 residues. V lost 2 bases, J lost 3 bases, and 9 bases lay in between. CDR1 is SGHDT and CDR2 is YYEEEE in the germline V gene. Here the CDR3 DNA reads TGTGCCAGCAGCTTAGGCAGGCTCTACGAGCAGTACGTC. Protein sequence: CASSLGRLYEQYV.

The rearrangement links TRBV5-1 to TRBJ1-1; 8 bases are shared with TRBD1. Germline loops: CDR1 SGHRS, CDR2 YFSETQ. CDR3 length: 14 residues. Trimming removed 7 bases from V and 2 bases from J; junction bases left unmatched: 7. The CDR3 is CASGTGGANTEAFF. The CDR3 DNA sequence: TGCGCCAGCGGGACAGGAGGAGCCAACACTGAAGCTTTCTTT.

The CDR3 spells CASSWTSVPGELFF. The CDR3, as DNA: TGCGCCAGCAGCTGGACTAGCGTCCCCGGGGAGCTGTTTTTT. The chain couples TRBV5-1 to TRBJ2-2; 9 positions match TRBD2. The V and J ends lost 3 bases and 6 bases, in that order; junction bases with no gene match: 3. The germline V gene has CDR1 SGHRS and CDR2 YFSETQ. The CDR3 length is 14 residues.

The chain recombines TRBV5-4 with TRBJ2-2; TRBD2 agrees at 10 bases. V was pared by 4 bases and J by 4 bases, with 7 bases of the junction left unmatched. The CDR3 totals 16 residues. CDR1 and CDR2 (germline): SGHNT, YYREEE (reference sequence). CDR3 region: CASSSSGRAGTGELFF. The CDR3 DNA follows: TGTGCCAGCAGCAGCAGCGGGAGGGCCGGCACCGGGGAGCTGTTTTTT.